The 3 T cell receptor beta chains reported below all come from one sample, sequenced in a study of monozygotic twins with inflammatory bowel disease. TCRdb reprocessed the 5' RACE reads, with one entry per CDR3 protein and no DNA. The ten top clones account for 2.4%, within a sample of fewer than 550,000 distinct CDR3 sequences. The sequenced sample was blood. The source of these receptors is a human donor with ulcerative colitis or Crohn's disease, or a healthy co-twin of an affected twin (not recorded which).

The CDR3 region is CASSRPGQGEVSQHF. V usage is TRBV12-3 or TRBV12-4 and J usage is TRBJ1-5; the TCRdb call, TRBD1, lacks DNA for checking. The CDR3 extends over 15 amino acids.

The chain combines TRBV12-3 or TRBV12-4 with TRBJ2-1; the D call from TCRdb, TRBD2, cannot be confirmed without DNA. This CDR3 contains 16 residues. This chain's CDR3 is CASSSPTSGGHNEQFF.

This chain connects TRBV29-1 to TRBJ2-2; TCRdb picks TRBD2, but there is no DNA to check that call. Germline values: CDR1 SQVTM, CDR2 ANQGSEA. CDR3 length: 13 residues. CDR3 sequence reads: CSVRDSATGELFF.